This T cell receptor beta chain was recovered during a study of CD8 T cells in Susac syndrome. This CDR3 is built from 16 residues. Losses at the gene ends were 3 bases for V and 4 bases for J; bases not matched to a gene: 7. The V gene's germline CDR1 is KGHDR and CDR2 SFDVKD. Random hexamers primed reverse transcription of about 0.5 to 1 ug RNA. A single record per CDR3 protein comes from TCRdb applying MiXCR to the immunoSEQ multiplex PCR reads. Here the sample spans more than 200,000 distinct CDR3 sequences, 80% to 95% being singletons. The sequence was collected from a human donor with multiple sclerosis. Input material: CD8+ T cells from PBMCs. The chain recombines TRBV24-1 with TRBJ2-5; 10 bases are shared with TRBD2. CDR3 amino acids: CATSDRTSGAGETQYF. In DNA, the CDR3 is TGTGCCACCAGTGATAGAACTAGCGGGGCAGGAGAGACCCAGTACTTC.